The T cell receptor (beta chain) described here comes from a study of blood T cell repertoires in COVID-19. Study details: In each case, the material was cDNA or gDNA derived from T cells, B-cell-depleted T cells, or PBMCs.

In the study's own analysis: Amplification of reference gene primers was used by the study to estimate nucleated cell counts. TCRdb keeps only in-frame clones here, not all; method: immunoSEQ multiplex PCR. From that table come the V and J calls and clone size; the DNA was used to work out D and trimming. In the table there are around 220,000 clones, roughly 80% of which are singletons. The V gene lost 8 bases and the J gene lost 7 bases, with 20 bases spanning the gap. The CDR3 loop spans 14 amino acids. Germline values: CDR1 MDHEN, CDR2 SYDVKM. The gene calls are TRBV28 and TRBJ1-1; D is possibly TRBD1 (6 bases). The source material was peripheral blood. This TCR was recovered from a human donor in a cohort sampled during active COVID-19. As DNA, the CDR3 is TGTGCCAGCCGTCCCTCCGGGACACTCCATGAAGCTTTCTTT. Translation: CASRPSGTLHEAFF.